The T cell receptor beta chain described here comes from a study of blood T cell repertoires in COVID-19. CDR3 size: 16 residues. V shed 3 bases, J shed 1 base, and the junction held 6 bases outside the gene matches. The germline V gene has CDR1 MDHEN and CDR2 SYDVKM. Original methodology: Amplifying reference gene primers gave estimates of nucleated cell counts. Generated by immunoSEQ multiplex PCR, the TCRdb table keeps only in-frame clones and is missing some. The V and J calls and clone size were taken over from that table, and D and trimming were inferred from the DNA. The sample includes roughly 120,000 clones, 86% of them seen just once.

The receptor's source is a human donor in a cohort sampled during active COVID-19. The V call is TRBV28, the J call TRBJ1-2; 9 positions agree with TRBD1. The sequenced sample was peripheral blood. CDR3 coding DNA: TGTGCCAGCAGTTTCGGGACAGGGAGGGTTAACTATGGCTACACCTTC. It encodes CASSFGTGRVNYGYTF.